The next 10 T cell receptor beta chains were all read from a single sample in a study of cytomegalovirus exposure and HLA in healthy donors. 60 Vbeta and 13 Jbeta primers were used in PCR. The method was immunoSEQ multiplex PCR; TCRdb's version includes in-frame clones alone and lacks a portion of them. This table has more than 110,000 clones, just over 70% appearing once. The sequenced material came from PBMCs. The receptors here all came from a woman aged 30 to 39 in good health and CMV-seronegative.

The chain recombines TRBV7-9 with TRBJ2-2; TRBD2 matches 14 bases. J was trimmed by 6 bases and V by 5 bases; bases with no gene match: 8. The CDR3 consists of 17 residues. Per germline, CDR1 SEHNR and CDR2 FQNEAQ (reference sequence). CDR3: CASSRGLAGARAGELFF. The CDR3 region has the DNA TGTGCCAGCAGCCGGGGACTAGCGGGAGCTAGAGCCGGGGAGCTGTTTTTT.

This chain connects TRBV19 to TRBJ1-5; no clear D. CDR3 length: 13 residues. V lost 7 bases, J lost 8 bases, and 15 bases lay in between. Germline lookup yields CDR1 LNHDA and CDR2 SQIVND (reference sequence). CDR3 coding DNA: TGTGCCAGTACCAGGTCGGGGTTGGAGCCCCAGCATTTT. This sequence encodes CASTRSGLEPQHF.

The DNA of the CDR3 is TGTGCCAGCAGTGACTCTAGCGGGAGTATGGGCGAGCAGTACTTC. Its translation: CASSDSSGSMGEQYF. J is TRBJ2-7 and V is TRBV2; 10 positions match TRBD2. From germline, CDR1 is SNHLY and CDR2 FYNNEI. The CDR3 totals 15 residues. The J segment lost 6 bases and the V segment lost 3 bases, leaving 8 bases of the junction unmatched.

This clone was recorded a few times. V is TRBV27 and J is TRBJ2-7, with 10 bases identical to TRBD1. The V and J ends lost 5 bases and 3 bases, in that order; junction bases with no gene match: 7. The length of the CDR3 is 15 residues. CDR1 and CDR2 from the germline V gene are MNHEY and SMNVEV (reference sequence). CDR3: CASSPAGTGDYEQYF. In DNA, the CDR3 is TGTGCCAGCAGTCCAGCCGGGACAGGGGACTACGAGCAGTACTTC.

This clone was picked up one time. This chain links TRBV7-8 with TRBJ2-7; weak D call: TRBD2 (6 bases). V lost 3 bases to trimming and J lost 6 bases, with 21 bases between them. The CDR3 contains 16 residues. CDR1 is SGHVS and CDR2 is FQNEAQ in the germline V gene. CDR3: CASSFLAGLLEGEQYF. CDR3 coding DNA: TGTGCCAGCAGCTTCTTAGCCGGACTACTCGAGGGCGAGCAGTACTTC.

The chain couples TRBV2 to TRBJ1-6; 7 bases agree with TRBD1. This CDR3 comprises 14 residues. Germline CDR1 is SNHLY and CDR2 is FYNNEI. Losses at the gene ends were 6 bases for V and 9 bases for J; bases not matched to a gene: 8. The chain's CDR3 is CASSGDRVGSPLHF. The CDR3 DNA sequence: TGTGCCAGCAGCGGCGACAGGGTGGGTTCACCCCTCCACTTT.

The chain links TRBV6-6 to TRBJ1-1, with 7 bases aligning to TRBD1. Germline-derived CDR1 and CDR2 are MNHNY and SVGAGI (reference sequence). The CDR3 totals 14 residues. Trimming cost V 2 bases and J 3 bases; bases outside gene matches: 3. The CDR3 DNA follows: TGTGCCAGCAGTTACGACAGGGTGGACACTGAAGCTTTCTTT. Protein: CASSYDRVDTEAFF.

V gene TRBV7-3 combines with J gene TRBJ2-7; D unclear. V lost 2 bases, J lost 6 bases, and 11 bases lay in between. Germline-derived CDR1 and CDR2 are SGHTA and FQGTGA. The CDR3 contains 13 residues. In nucleotides, the CDR3 is TGTGCCAGCAGCTTATCATCTACTTCCGAGCAGTACTTC. Amino acids: CASSLSSTSEQYF. Supplemented by reference TRBV7-3 and TRBJ2-7, the full variable domain reads GAGVSQTPSNKVTEKGKYVELRCDPISGHTALYWYRQSLGQGPEFLIYFQGTGAADDSGLPNDRFFAVRPEGSVSTLKIQRTERGDSAVYLCASSLSSTSEQYFGPGTRLTVT.

The chain has TRBV5-4 and TRBJ2-5; TRBD1 agrees at 7 bases. The CDR3 is made up of 14 amino acids. Per the germline V gene, CDR1 is SGHNT and CDR2 is YYREEE (reference sequence). V gave up 3 bases and J gave up 3 bases; unmatched junction bases: 5. The CDR3 here is CASSSPGQKETQYF. CDR3 bases: TGTGCCAGCAGCTCTCCGGGACAGAAAGAGACCCAGTACTTC.

The gene calls are TRBV7-8 and TRBJ1-1; no clear D gene. Germline CDR1 is SGHVS and CDR2 is FQNEAQ. Trimming shortened V by 7 bases and J by 1 base, and 13 bases separated the two germline ends. The CDR3 has 14 amino acids. The CDR3 reads CASTPRVGNTEAFF. In nucleotides, the CDR3 is TGTGCCAGCACCCCGAGGGTGGGGAACACTGAAGCTTTCTTT.